One and the same sample provided the 9 T cell receptor beta chains below, sequenced in a study of regulatory T cells in long-lasting Graves disease. CDR3 regions were amplified by Arm-PCR using iRepertoire HTBI primers to build TCR beta libraries. MiXCR, applied by TCRdb to the multiplex PCR reads, yields one record per CDR3 protein. The sample holds more than 650,000 distinct CDR3 sequences, roughly 30% seen once. Time point denoted: persistent/refractory GD, antithyroid drugs over 5 years with positive TRAb. The authors made the TCR library using RNA they extracted from PBMCs. Material: peripheral blood mononuclear cells (PBMCs), obtained when the disease was refractory, from a patient treated with antithyroid drugs. All receptors derive from a female donor with Graves disease.

Only a few counts were recorded for this clonotype. The chain couples TRBV11-2 to TRBJ2-7; 7 nucleotides agree with TRBD2. Germline CDR1 is SGHAT and CDR2 is FQNNGV. J lost 2 bases, V lost 7 bases, and 14 bases had no gene match. This CDR3 has 16 amino acids. The CDR3: CASNGGRVAGTYEQYF. DNA for the CDR3: TGTGCCAGCAACGGGGGAAGGGTAGCGGGTACCTACGAGCAGTACTTC.

V is TRBV20-1 and J is TRBJ1-5, with 7 bases matching TRBD1. Germline lookup yields CDR1 DFQATT and CDR2 SNEGSKA (reference sequence). The CDR3 runs to 18 residues. The junction had 14 bases not matched to a gene; V was cut back by 3 bases and J by 0 bases. This CDR3 is CSASRQGVFRSSNQPQHF. The CDR3 DNA reads TGCAGTGCTAGTCGGCAGGGGGTCTTTCGGTCTAGCAATCAGCCCCAGCATTTT.

This clonotype occurred a few times. The chain employs TRBV5-1 and TRBJ2-4; 12 nucleotides align to TRBD2. CDR1 is SGHRS, CDR2 YFSETQ, per germline. This CDR3 has 15 residues. V was pared by 4 bases and J by 5 bases, with 4 bases of the junction left unmatched. The CDR3 DNA sequence: TGCGCCAGCAGCCCTAGCGGGAGGGCCGAAAACATTCAGTACTTC. Residues: CASSPSGRAENIQYF.

The chain couples TRBV20-1 to TRBJ2-5, with D tentatively TRBD1 or TRBD2 (5 bases each). With 3 bases removed from V and 2 bases from J, the gap between germline ends came to 13 bases. Per germline, CDR1 DFQATT and CDR2 SNEGSKA (reference sequence). CDR3 length: 14 amino acids. In nucleotides, the CDR3 is TGCAGTGCTAGCGTGGGACCGCCGCAAGAGACCCAGTACTTC. Its protein is CSASVGPPQETQYF.

The chain has TRBV12-3 or TRBV12-4 and TRBJ1-2; tentative D call: TRBD1 (5 bases). V was cut by 6 bases and J by 0 bases, with 23 bases left in between. This CDR3 has 18 amino acids. CDR3 sequence (DNA): TGTGCCAGCAGCTCTTGGGGGGACGCGAGGCAAGCTAACTATGGCTACACCTTC. It codes for CASSSWGDARQANYGYTF.

The chain couples TRBV29-1 to TRBJ1-1; D may be TRBD1 (5 bases). The CDR3 runs to 14 residues. Germline-derived CDR1 and CDR2 are SQVTM and ANQGSEA. V was shortened by 0 bases and J by 8 bases, with 16 bases between the two germline ends. CDR3 region: CSVEEWQGGSEAFF. The CDR3 nucleotides are TGCAGCGTTGAAGAATGGCAGGGAGGGTCGGAAGCTTTCTTT.

There are a few counts of this clonotype. The chain carries TRBV5-1 and TRBJ1-1; no definite D call. V was clipped by 1 base and J by 1 base, with 8 bases between them. This CDR3 has 14 residues. The germline V gene encodes CDR1 SGHRS and CDR2 YFSETQ. CDR3: CASSLTATNTEAFF. CDR3 coding DNA: TGCGCCAGCAGCTTGACAGCCACGAACACTGAAGCTTTCTTT.

The chain combines TRBV24-1 with TRBJ1-1, with D possibly matching TRBD1 (5 bases). This CDR3 has 16 amino acids. V was shortened by 4 bases and J by 6 bases, with 20 bases between the two germline ends. CDR1 and CDR2 (germline): KGHDR, SFDVKD. Here the CDR3 DNA reads TGTGCCACCAGTGACTCCCAGGGCTTCTCTGGGGCTGAAGCTTTCTTT. As protein: CATSDSQGFSGAEAFF.

The sample holds a few counts of this clonotype. This rearrangement joins TRBV19 to TRBJ1-2; D not resolved. The CDR3 sequence is 13 residues long. Trimming stripped 5 bases from V and 4 bases from J, with 11 bases between. CDR1 and CDR2 from the germline V gene are LNHDA and SQIVND (reference sequence). The CDR3 DNA reads TGTGCCAGTAGTTTACAGTATTCCTATGGCTACACCTTC. It is translated as CASSLQYSYGYTF. Complete variable domain (other parts from reference TRBV19 and TRBJ1-2): DGGITQSPKYLFRKEGQNVTLSCEQNLNHDAMYWYRQDPGQGLRLIYYSQIVNDFQKGDIAEGYSVSREKKESFPLTVTSAQKNPTAFYLCASSLQYSYGYTFGSGTRLTVV.